A selection of T cell receptor beta chains follows, all from one sample in a study of blood T cells in healthy people across ages. One entry per CDR3 protein results from TCRdb running MiXCR on the 5' RACE reads. This table holds some 730,000 distinct CDR3 sequences, about 20% found once. Sample: blood. The receptors were gathered from a man in his sixties or seventies in good health. Both conserved end residues are part of each CDR3. D genes are given only for firm matches. Only some rows state a clone size, as once, few, many or a class for expanded clones.

d_call: -
v_call: TRBV9
j_call: TRBJ1-1
clone_size: -
cdr3_aa: CASSVRPENTEAFF
cdr3_nt: TGTGCCAGCAGCGTACGACCAGAGAACACTGAAGCTTTCTTT

d_call: -
v_call: TRBV7-2
j_call: TRBJ2-7
clone_size: -
cdr3_aa: CASSSLGLPSEQYF
cdr3_nt: TGTGCCAGCAGCTCCCTTGGACTCCCAAGCGAGCAGTACTTC

d_call: -
v_call: TRBV2
j_call: TRBJ2-7
clone_size: once
cdr3_aa: CASSPSGDSYEQYF
cdr3_nt: TGTGCCAGCAGCCCCTCAGGGGACTCCTACGAGCAGTACTTC

d_call: -
v_call: TRBV29-1
j_call: TRBJ1-1
clone_size: -
cdr3_aa: CSVEVRARSNTEAFF
cdr3_nt: TGCAGCGTTGAAGTTCGTGCGAGGTCCAACACTGAAGCTTTCTTT

d_call: -
v_call: TRBV20-1
j_call: TRBJ2-3
clone_size: -
cdr3_aa: CSAITIGWSDTQYF
cdr3_nt: TGCAGTGCTATCACTATAGGGTGGTCGGATACGCAGTATTTT

d_call: TRBD2
v_call: TRBV10-2
j_call: TRBJ2-5
clone_size: -
cdr3_aa: CASSDGGGEYF
cdr3_nt: TGCGCCAGCAGTGACGGCGGGGGAGAGTACTTC

d_call: -
v_call: TRBV9
j_call: TRBJ1-2
clone_size: -
cdr3_aa: CASSVGRGDYGYTF
cdr3_nt: TGTGCCAGCAGCGTAGGGCGGGGGGACTATGGCTACACCTTC

d_call: -
v_call: TRBV24-1
j_call: TRBJ2-2
clone_size: -
cdr3_aa: CAANSGQANTGELFF
cdr3_nt: TGTGCCGCCAACAGCGGGCAAGCGAACACCGGGGAGCTGTTTTTT

d_call: TRBD2
v_call: TRBV20-1
j_call: TRBJ2-1
clone_size: few
cdr3_aa: CSARRFGLAGVANEQFF
cdr3_nt: TGCAGTGCTAGAAGGTTCGGACTAGCGGGAGTTGCGAATGAGCAGTTCTTC

d_call: -
v_call: TRBV29-1
j_call: TRBJ2-7
clone_size: many
cdr3_aa: CSAEGQTYEQYF
cdr3_nt: TGCAGCGCCGAAGGGCAGACCTACGAGCAGTACTTC

d_call: TRBD1
v_call: TRBV28
j_call: TRBJ2-3
clone_size: few
cdr3_aa: CASSLQGGEGDTQYF
cdr3_nt: TGTGCCAGCAGCCTACAGGGGGGCGAAGGAGATACGCAGTATTTT

d_call: -
v_call: TRBV5-5
j_call: TRBJ1-2
clone_size: -
cdr3_aa: CASSGSLYGYTF
cdr3_nt: TGTGCCAGCAGCGGGTCTCTCTATGGCTACACCTTC

d_call: -
v_call: TRBV12-3/TRBV12-4
j_call: TRBJ1-1
clone_size: few
cdr3_aa: CASSILGGFSFF
cdr3_nt: TGTGCCAGCAGCATCCTCGGGGGCTTTTCTTTCTTT

d_call: -
v_call: TRBV28
j_call: TRBJ2-7
clone_size: -
cdr3_aa: CASSPLSPFPDF
cdr3_nt: TGTGCCAGCAGTCCCCTGTCCCCTTTCCCGGACTTC

d_call: TRBD2
v_call: TRBV7-3
j_call: TRBJ2-1
clone_size: -
cdr3_aa: CASSLTPTSGRRNEQFF
cdr3_nt: TGTGCCAGCAGCCTGACGCCGACTAGCGGGAGGAGAAATGAGCAGTTCTTC

d_call: TRBD1
v_call: TRBV20-1
j_call: TRBJ1-3
clone_size: few
cdr3_aa: CSAARDRIFSGNTIYF
cdr3_nt: TGCAGTGCCGCACGGGACAGAATTTTCTCTGGAAACACCATATATTTT

d_call: -
v_call: TRBV5-1
j_call: TRBJ2-7
clone_size: few
cdr3_aa: CASSFGGPSYEQYF
cdr3_nt: TGCGCCAGCAGCTTCGGGGGGCCCTCCTACGAGCAGTACTTC

d_call: -
v_call: TRBV5-1
j_call: TRBJ1-1
clone_size: -
cdr3_aa: CASSATPGAGAMGTEAFF
cdr3_nt: TGCGCCAGCAGCGCAACGCCCGGCGCAGGGGCCATGGGCACTGAAGCTTTCTTT

d_call: -
v_call: TRBV10-3
j_call: TRBJ2-7
clone_size: few
cdr3_aa: CAISGGLSGSSYEQYF
cdr3_nt: TGTGCCATCTCCGGTGGGTTAAGCGGAAGCTCCTACGAGCAGTACTTC

d_call: -
v_call: TRBV5-6
j_call: TRBJ1-2
clone_size: many
cdr3_aa: CASSLMAGLANYGYTF
cdr3_nt: TGTGCCAGCAGCTTGATGGCGGGCCTCGCTAACTATGGCTACACCTTC

d_call: -
v_call: TRBV12-3/TRBV12-4
j_call: TRBJ1-4
clone_size: few
cdr3_aa: CASSIHGRDNEKLFF
cdr3_nt: TGTGCCAGCAGTATACACGGGAGAGATAATGAAAAACTGTTTTTT

d_call: -
v_call: TRBV6-4
j_call: TRBJ2-5
clone_size: -
cdr3_aa: CASSVTGLETQYF
cdr3_nt: TGTGCCAGCAGTGTTACAGGGTTGGAGACCCAGTACTTC

d_call: -
v_call: TRBV12-3/TRBV12-4
j_call: TRBJ1-2
clone_size: many
cdr3_aa: CASSLQQNYGYTF
cdr3_nt: TGTGCCAGCAGTCTCCAACAAAATTATGGCTACACCTTC

d_call: -
v_call: TRBV15
j_call: TRBJ1-4
clone_size: -
cdr3_aa: CATSRGAASTNEKLFF
cdr3_nt: TGTGCCACCAGCAGGGGGGCAGCCTCAACTAATGAAAAACTGTTTTTT

d_call: -
v_call: TRBV24-1
j_call: TRBJ1-5
clone_size: -
cdr3_aa: CATGVGNQPQHF
cdr3_nt: TGTGCCACGGGAGTTGGCAATCAGCCCCAGCATTTT

d_call: -
v_call: TRBV14
j_call: TRBJ2-1
clone_size: once
cdr3_aa: CASSQFGLISYNEQFF
cdr3_nt: TGTGCCAGCAGCCAATTCGGGTTGATCTCCTACAATGAGCAGTTCTTC

d_call: TRBD2
v_call: TRBV6-2/TRBV6-3
j_call: TRBJ2-5
clone_size: -
cdr3_aa: CASSHGPYAGGPGETQYF
cdr3_nt: TGTGCCAGCAGCCACGGGCCCTATGCGGGAGGGCCTGGAGAGACCCAGTACTTC

d_call: -
v_call: TRBV5-6
j_call: TRBJ1-6
clone_size: few
cdr3_aa: CASSLWGNSYNSPLHF
cdr3_nt: TGTGCCAGCAGCTTGTGGGGGAACTCCTATAATTCACCCCTCCACTTT

d_call: TRBD2
v_call: TRBV12-3/TRBV12-4
j_call: TRBJ2-1
clone_size: few
cdr3_aa: CASRGAGVGGYEQFF
cdr3_nt: TGTGCCAGCAGGGGAGCGGGAGTCGGTGGTTATGAGCAGTTCTTC

d_call: -
v_call: TRBV28
j_call: TRBJ2-5
clone_size: -
cdr3_aa: CASSSGSGPQETQYF
cdr3_nt: TGTGCCAGCAGTTCCGGTAGCGGCCCCCAAGAGACCCAGTACTTC

d_call: TRBD2
v_call: TRBV20-1
j_call: TRBJ2-3
clone_size: -
cdr3_aa: CSAEGTSFDPDTQYF
cdr3_nt: TGCAGTGCTGAAGGGACTAGCTTCGATCCAGATACGCAGTATTTT

d_call: TRBD2
v_call: TRBV5-1
j_call: TRBJ2-7
clone_size: few
cdr3_aa: CASSLYGGAVYEQYF
cdr3_nt: TGCGCCAGCAGCTTGTACGGGGGGGCAGTGTACGAGCAGTACTTC

d_call: -
v_call: TRBV11-1
j_call: TRBJ1-1
clone_size: -
cdr3_aa: CASSHLSGGTEAFF
cdr3_nt: TGTGCCAGCAGCCATCTCTCGGGGGGCACTGAAGCTTTCTTT

d_call: -
v_call: TRBV6-2/TRBV6-3
j_call: TRBJ2-5
clone_size: -
cdr3_aa: CASSPQMETQYF
cdr3_nt: TGTGCCAGCAGTCCCCAGATGGAGACCCAGTACTTC

d_call: -
v_call: TRBV4-1
j_call: TRBJ2-5
clone_size: few
cdr3_aa: CASSQSGLQETQYF
cdr3_nt: TGCGCCAGCAGCCAATCGGGGCTGCAAGAGACCCAGTACTTC

d_call: TRBD1
v_call: TRBV7-3
j_call: TRBJ2-1
clone_size: few
cdr3_aa: CASSLGQQTYNEQFF
cdr3_nt: TGTGCCAGCAGCTTGGGACAGCAAACGTACAATGAGCAGTTCTTC

d_call: -
v_call: TRBV29-1
j_call: TRBJ2-1
clone_size: -
cdr3_aa: CSVRRDSSYNEQFF
cdr3_nt: TGCAGCGTACGTCGGGACTCCTCCTACAATGAGCAGTTCTTC

d_call: -
v_call: TRBV29-1
j_call: TRBJ1-2
clone_size: few
cdr3_aa: CSVDGPANYGYTF
cdr3_nt: TGCAGCGTTGATGGTCCAGCTAACTATGGCTACACCTTC

d_call: TRBD2
v_call: TRBV3-1
j_call: TRBJ2-7
clone_size: -
cdr3_aa: CASSQDTSGGYEQYF
cdr3_nt: TGTGCCAGCAGCCAAGATACTAGCGGGGGGTACGAGCAGTACTTC

d_call: -
v_call: TRBV6-6
j_call: TRBJ1-1
clone_size: -
cdr3_aa: CASSKTGATLGAFF
cdr3_nt: TGTGCCAGCAGTAAAACCGGGGCAACTCTGGGAGCTTTCTTT

d_call: -
v_call: TRBV11-2
j_call: TRBJ2-1
clone_size: -
cdr3_aa: CASSRAGLGGNEQFF
cdr3_nt: TGTGCCAGCAGCCGCGCAGGTCTAGGGGGGAATGAGCAGTTCTTC

d_call: -
v_call: TRBV11-1
j_call: TRBJ2-3
clone_size: -
cdr3_aa: CASSFIPIRADTQYF
cdr3_nt: TGTGCCAGCAGCTTCATCCCAATACGCGCAGATACGCAGTATTTT

d_call: TRBD1
v_call: TRBV18
j_call: TRBJ1-4
clone_size: few
cdr3_aa: CASSGQAGNEKLFF
cdr3_nt: TGTGCCAGCTCCGGACAGGCCGGTAATGAAAAACTGTTTTTT

d_call: TRBD1
v_call: TRBV3-1
j_call: TRBJ1-6
clone_size: -
cdr3_aa: CASSQTGQGNSPLHF
cdr3_nt: TGTGCCAGCAGCCAAACGGGACAGGGGAATTCACCCCTCCACTTT

d_call: -
v_call: TRBV19
j_call: TRBJ1-6
clone_size: few
cdr3_aa: CASSIRGSSPLHF
cdr3_nt: TGTGCCAGTAGTATACGGGGTTCTTCACCCCTCCACTTT

d_call: -
v_call: TRBV30
j_call: TRBJ1-4
clone_size: -
cdr3_aa: CAVGSAPGVNEKLFF
cdr3_nt: TGTGCCGTGGGTTCGGCCCCGGGGGTTAATGAAAAACTGTTTTTT

d_call: -
v_call: TRBV6-5
j_call: TRBJ2-3
clone_size: -
cdr3_aa: CASSYESRTDTQYF
cdr3_nt: TGTGCCAGCAGTTACGAGTCCCGCACAGATACGCAGTATTTT